The 16 T cell receptor beta chains listed next were all sequenced from one sample in a study of Ad26.COV2.S vaccination and SARS-CoV-2 variants. Sequencing was performed with immunoSEQ multiplex PCR; in TCRdb, only in-frame clones are kept and a portion is missing. The sample records about 400,000 clones, about nine tenths being singletons. As to treatment: about 20 received Ad26.COV2.S at low or high dose, single or two shots; several received placebo; per-sample allocation not given. Sampling was done on day 63 after the first vaccine or placebo injection. Sequences were derived from peripheral blood, sampled in a trial of Ad26.COV2.S vaccine versus placebo. These receptors came from a person between 18 and 60 years old who received the Ad26.COV2.S COVID-19 vaccine or a placebo.

This rearrangement joins TRBV14 to TRBJ2-3; D uncertain. V gave up 4 bases and J gave up 4 bases, with 21 bases separating them. Germline V gene sequence: CDR1 SGHDN, CDR2 FVKESK. The length of the CDR3 is 17 residues. Here the CDR3 DNA reads TGTGCCAGCAGCCGAGATTTGACGGGTCTTTCTCCAGATACGCAGTATTTT. Amino acids: CASSRDLTGLSPDTQYF.

V is TRBV5-1 and J is TRBJ2-1; 13 bases line up with TRBD2. The J segment lost 6 bases and the V segment lost 1 base, leaving 7 bases of the junction unmatched. The CDR3 sequence is 17 residues long. The germline gives CDR1 SGHRS, CDR2 YFSETQ. CDR3 nucleotides: TGCGCCAGCAGCTTGAGGGGGACTAGCGGGAATTCCAATGAGCAGTTCTTC. This gives the protein CASSLRGTSGNSNEQFF.

The chain has TRBV11-3 and TRBJ2-7; D uncertain. The V end lost 3 bases, the J end lost 2 bases, and 20 bases lay between the germline ends. Germline values: CDR1 SGHNT, CDR2 YENEEA. This CDR3 is 17 amino acids long. The CDR3 coding sequence is TGTGCCAGCAGCTTTTACGCCCTGGAGAATCAGACCTACGAGCAGTACTTC. This sequence encodes CASSFYALENQTYEQYF.

The chain carries TRBV28 and TRBJ2-7; tentatively, D is TRBD2 (5 bases). The V gene's germline CDR1 is MDHEN and CDR2 SYDVKM. The CDR3 totals 14 residues. V lost 4 bases, J lost 5 bases, and 15 bases lay in between. CDR3 region: CASSSGPLGNEQYF. CDR3 bases: TGTGCCAGCAGTTCCGGGCCCCTCGGGAACGAGCAGTACTTC.

This chain links TRBV5-1 with TRBJ2-2; 12 bases align to TRBD2. Germline-derived CDR1 and CDR2 are SGHRS and YFSETQ. J lost 4 bases, V lost 0 bases, and 13 bases had no gene match. The CDR3 runs to 20 residues. In DNA form, the CDR3 reads TGCGCCAGCAGCTTGGGTATGGGCCCGGGACTAGCGGGTGGCACCGGGGAGCTGTTTTTT. Protein: CASSLGMGPGLAGGTGELFF.

The rearrangement joins TRBV7-9 to TRBJ2-3; D ambiguous. Germline-derived CDR1 and CDR2 are SEHNR and FQNEAQ (reference sequence). V was pared by 1 base and J by 6 bases, with 8 bases between. This CDR3 spans 13 amino acids. The CDR3: CASSLGVVDTQYF. In DNA, the CDR3 is TGTGCCAGCAGCTTAGGTGTGGTTGATACGCAGTATTTT.

This rearrangement joins TRBV5-4 to TRBJ2-7; 8 nucleotides match TRBD2. With V trimmed by 10 bases and J by 3 bases, 12 bases remained unmatched. This CDR3 has 14 amino acids. CDR1 SGHNT and CDR2 YYREEE come from the germline V gene (reference sequence). CDR3 coding DNA: TGTGCCCACAACCTCCTGGCGGGAGGCTACGAGCAGTACTTC. It yields the protein CAHNLLAGGYEQYF.

The V call is TRBV19, the J call TRBJ1-5, with D perhaps TRBD1 (6 bases). Per germline, CDR1 LNHDA and CDR2 SQIVND (reference sequence). The CDR3 runs 15 residues. V lost 5 bases, J lost 7 bases, and 18 bases lay in between. CDR3 bases: TGTGCCAGTAGTCCTCGGGACACGGCCTCCCAGCCCCAGCATTTT. This codes for CASSPRDTASQPQHF.

The CDR3 loop is CASRLSGNTYEQYF. The CDR3 DNA is TGTGCCAGCAGACTAAGCGGGAATACCTACGAGCAGTACTTC. This chain joins TRBV7-2 and TRBJ2-7; 7 positions agree with TRBD2. This CDR3 region has 14 residues. V lost 6 bases, J lost 2 bases, and 7 bases stayed unmatched. CDR1 is SGHTA and CDR2 is FQGNSA in the germline V gene.

This clone was seen just once. V usage is TRBV5-4 and J usage is TRBJ1-2; D is perhaps TRBD1 (6 bases). CDR1 and CDR2 (germline): SGHNT, YYREEE (reference sequence). The CDR3 loop spans 17 amino acids. Trimming left V 1 base short and J 5 bases short, with 21 bases between. The CDR3 is CASSLTGRGFTPYGYTF. The CDR3 DNA reads as TGTGCCAGCAGCTTGACAGGGAGAGGATTCACGCCTTATGGCTACACCTTC. Together with reference TRBV5-4 and TRBJ1-2, the CDR3 gives the full variable domain: ETGVTQSPTHLIKTRGQQVTLRCSSQSGHNTVSWYQQALGQGPQFIFQYYREEENGRGNFPPRFSGLQFPNYSSELNVNALELDDSALYLCASSLTGRGFTPYGYTFGSGTRLTVV.

This rearrangement joins TRBV3-1 (or the pseudogene TRBV3-2) to TRBJ2-1; D possibly matches TRBD1 or TRBD2 (5 bases each). Trimming shortened V by 4 bases and J by 7 bases, and 23 bases separated the two germline ends. CDR1 is LGHDT, CDR2 YNNKEL, per germline (reference sequence). This CDR3 has 17 residues. Here the CDR3 reads CASSPAPGTPRENEQFF. DNA of the CDR3: TGTGCCAGCAGCCCGGCTCCCGGGACCCCTCGGGAAAATGAGCAGTTCTTC.

This chain uses TRBV19 with TRBJ2-3; the match to TRBD1 covers 7 bases. Per germline, CDR1 LNHDA and CDR2 SQIVND (reference sequence). The CDR3 is 12 amino acids. V shed 5 bases and J 9 bases; nucleotides not matched to a gene: 5. As DNA, the CDR3 is TGTGCCAGTAGTTCGGGGACAGCCACGCAGTATTTT. It codes for CASSSGTATQYF.

The chain joins TRBV2 to TRBJ2-1; 16 positions match TRBD2. Germline-derived CDR1 and CDR2 are SNHLY and FYNNEI. The ends lost 2 bases at V and 4 bases at J; junction bases unmatched: 11. The CDR3 spans 20 residues. The CDR3 bases are TGTGCCAGCAGTGAACCTCCGGGACTAGCGGGAGGGCCGGGTTACAATGAGCAGTTCTTC. Amino acid sequence: CASSEPPGLAGGPGYNEQFF. The full variable domain, in which reference TRBV2 and TRBJ2-1 provide the parts outside the CDR3, is EPEVTQTPSHQVTQMGQEVILRCVPISNHLYFYWYRQILGQKVEFLVSFYNNEISEKSEIFDDQFSVERPDGSNFTLKIRSTKLEDSAMYFCASSEPPGLAGGPGYNEQFFGPGTRLTVL.

This chain joins TRBV7-4 and TRBJ2-1; 8 positions match TRBD2. Germline loops: CDR1 SGHVT, CDR2 SQSDAQ. The CDR3 is 15 amino acids. V gave up 10 bases and J gave up 5 bases; unmatched junction bases: 13. The CDR3 nucleotides read TGTGCCATCGAACCCCCCAGCGGGAGTCACAATGAGCAGTTCTTC. This codes for CAIEPPSGSHNEQFF.

The chain carries TRBV4-2 and TRBJ2-1, with D unclear. V lost 1 base and J lost 4, with 11 bases in between. CDR1 and CDR2 from the germline V gene are LGHNA and YNFKEQ. This CDR3 spans 15 amino acids. In nucleotides, the CDR3 is TGTGCCAGCAGCCAAGTGCAGGACCCGTACAATGAGCAGTTCTTC. Translated, it gives CASSQVQDPYNEQFF.

This chain connects TRBV5-6 to TRBJ2-7; no reliable D call. The germline CDR1 and CDR2 sequences are SGHDT and YYEEEE. Between the trimmed V and J ends, which lost 0 bases and 5 bases, there was a span of 6 bases. This CDR3 is built from 12 residues. The DNA for the CDR3 is TGTGCCAGCAGCTTGGGTAAGAACGAGCAGTACTTC. It translates to CASSLGKNEQYF.